The following is a T cell receptor beta chain sequence with its context. Its cognate antigen has yet to be identified. The CDR3 does not end in the conserved phenylalanine or tryptophan, so this is likely a read error. RNA was isolated from bulk unsorted tissue, and RNA quality was assessed with a NanoDrop ND-1000 and an Agilent 2100. Distant non-tumor tissue taken more than 3 cm from the tumor edge was used as the normal lung sample. The donors were newly diagnosed lung cancer patients admitted for thoracic surgery in China from August to November 2014 who had not received prior chemotherapy. Patients who had received previous radiotherapy or chemotherapy, or who had another concurrent cancer, were excluded from the study. Surgical tissue pieces of roughly 1-2.2 cm3 were preserved in RNAlater solution and stored at -80 °C until use. These data belong to a study of tumor and adjacent non-tumor tissue in lung cancer (dated by TCRdb to 2017 to 2018). Background on the whole study: The cohort included around twelve adenocarcinoma, a couple of squamous cell carcinoma and 1 small cell lung cancer patients. The 15 enrolled patients, of whom approximately 10 were men and 5 were women, were aged about 30 to 85 years and were diagnosed with TNM stage I to III disease. Sequencing generated a total of 125,075,908 productive TCRbeta reads, averaging roughly 4.3 million reads per sample. The study compared bulk TCRbeta repertoires from lung tumor tissue and matched distant non-tumor lung tissue of some 16 lung cancer patients. Over 25 paired specimens, one tumor and one normal lung sample per patient, were profiled by TCRbeta CDR3 sequencing. Findings and caveats that apply to the study as a whole: Significantly higher TCR diversity (inverse Simpson) was observed in tumor tissue than in normal lung tissue (roughly 390 vs 170, P = 0.0075, Mann-Whitney U test). Only about 15 patients were in the cohort, and the authors stated that larger samples and more detailed clinical data are needed. The top 100 clones accounted for a significantly larger cumulative portion of the repertoire in normal lung than in tumor tissue. TCR diversity was significantly higher in younger patients, and higher tumor TCR diversity was associated with shorter overall and disease-free survival. Neither the sequencing platform nor unique molecular identifiers are mentioned in the methods. Peripheral blood was not sequenced, so blood TCRbeta repertoires in these lung cancer patients were not examined.

Libraries were prepared through multiplex PCR. Instrument used: Illumina HiSeq 2500. TCRbeta libraries were built by three rounds of nested PCR using primers (Table S4), following protocols modified from ARM-PCR. Before sequencing, PCR products in the 200-500 bp range were cut out of the gel and cleaned up using the QIAquick gel extraction kit. From the authors' description of their analysis: Reads were cleaned using Trimmomatic, were merged into complete CDR3 sequences using FLASH, and were assigned to V(D)J germline segments using MiTCR. Clonal diversity was computed as the inverse Simpson's index with VDJtools. Productive reads were defined as in-frame sequences without a premature stop codon. Starting from the raw public reads, TCRdb applied fastp trimming at Q25, assembled clones with MiXCR and retained in-frame beta chains. Rows are combined by CDR3 protein, so each entry shows the most common genes and DNA. For this entry, the V and J calls and clone size follow TCRdb and not the study's own pipeline. The sample table shows over 80,000 distinct CDR3 sequences, and approximately 73% are seen once. In total, the top ten clones hold roughly 22% of the sample.

The CDR3 spans 17 residues, counting both ends. The entry retains the CDR3 DNA only, 51 bases that are in frame from base 1. CDR1 and CDR2 are read off the germline V gene as SNHLY and FYNNEI. The rearrangement combines TRBV2 with TRBJ2-6; 7 junctional bases match TRBD1. The specimen was distant non-tumor lung tissue. This TCR was recovered from a woman aged 50 to 65 with non-small cell lung cancer. The CDR3 region has the sequence CASSHRGELSGANVLTI. The DNA reads TGTGCCAGCAGCCACAGGGGCGAGCTCTCTGGGGCCAATGTCCTGACTATC.